The rows below give T cell receptor beta chains drawn from one sample of a study of blood T cell repertoires in COVID-19. Repertoires were generated with immunoSEQ multiplex PCR, while TCRdb's copy carries only in-frame clones and drops some. The repertoire holds approximately 200,000 clones, with almost 90% as singletons. The sample consisted of peripheral blood. These receptors originate from a woman in her sixties with acute or convalescent COVID-19. Both conserved end residues are part of each CDR3. D genes are given only for firm matches. Some rows have no size entry. The others give once, few or many, or a class for an expanded clone.

d_call	v_call	clone_size	j_call	cdr3_aa	cdr3_nt
-	TRBV5-1	-	TRBJ1-5	CASSPDNSNQPQHF	TGCGCCAGCAGTCCAGATAATAGCAATCAGCCCCAGCATTTT
-	TRBV9	-	TRBJ2-2	CASSPQMNTGELFF	TGTGCCAGCAGCCCCCAGATGAACACCGGGGAGCTGTTTTTT
-	TRBV5-5	-	TRBJ1-3	CASSFGRSGGNTIYF	TGTGCCAGCAGCTTTGGCCGCTCCGGGGGAAACACCATATATTTT
-	TRBV9	-	TRBJ1-6	CASSDSGYSPLHF	TGTGCCAGCAGCGATTCAGGCTATTCACCCCTCCACTTT
-	TRBV27	-	TRBJ1-2	CASSNPSQGNYGYTF	TGTGCCAGCAGTAACCCTAGTCAGGGCAACTATGGCTACACCTTC
-	TRBV10-2	-	TRBJ1-2	CASFSGDYGYTF	TGCGCCAGCTTTTCAGGTGACTATGGCTACACCTTC
-	TRBV30	-	TRBJ2-3	CAWTSGATEGDTQYF	TGTGCCTGGACCTCCGGCGCTACAGAGGGAGATACGCAGTATTTT
-	TRBV6-5	-	TRBJ2-7	CASGGHPSYEQYF	TGTGCCAGCGGGGGACATCCGTCCTACGAGCAGTACTTC
TRBD1	TRBV9	-	TRBJ1-1	CASSVAPVDRGGNTEAFF	TGTGCCAGCAGCGTAGCCCCCGTTGACAGGGGAGGAAACACTGAAGCTTTCTTT
TRBD2	TRBV11-2	-	TRBJ2-1	CASSASKRGGYNEQFF	TGTGCCAGCAGCGCCTCCAAGCGGGGGGGTTACAATGAGCAGTTCTTC
TRBD2	TRBV11-2	-	TRBJ2-1	CASSLDSAGFDEQFF	TGTGCCAGCAGCTTAGATTCAGCGGGATTTGATGAGCAGTTCTTC
TRBD1	TRBV27	-	TRBJ1-2	CASSSGDSLYGYTF	TGTGCCAGCAGTTCGGGGGACAGCCTCTATGGCTACACCTTC
-	TRBV30	-	TRBJ1-3	CALAPDSNSGNTIYF	TGTGCCTTGGCCCCAGACTCCAACTCTGGAAACACCATATATTTT
-	TRBV5-5	-	TRBJ1-2	CASSPGGTGYGYTF	TGTGCCAGCAGCCCGGGGGGGACGGGCTATGGCTACACCTTC
-	TRBV7-9	-	TRBJ2-1	CASSLEIGGYYEQFF	TGTGCCAGCAGCTTAGAAATTGGAGGGTACTATGAGCAGTTCTTC
TRBD1	TRBV15	-	TRBJ2-5	CATSRDRDRDQETQYF	TGTGCCACCAGCAGAGATCGGGACAGGGACCAAGAGACCCAGTACTTC
TRBD1	TRBV19	-	TRBJ1-1	CASSRRGQGNSMNTEAFF	TGTGCCAGTAGTAGGAGGGGACAGGGGAATAGTATGAACACTGAAGCTTTCTTT
TRBD1	TRBV7-8	-	TRBJ1-6	CASSSRTGSNSPLHF	TGTGCCAGCAGCTCCCGGACAGGGAGTAATTCACCCCTCCACTTT
-	TRBV28	-	TRBJ1-1	CAIAVYAGGQTEAFF	TGTGCCATAGCGGTGTATGCGGGGGGGCAAACTGAAGCTTTCTTT
-	TRBV25-1	-	TRBJ1-2	CASSESLVYGYTF	TGTGCCAGCAGTGAATCTCTAGTTTATGGCTACACCTTC
TRBD1	TRBV6-6	-	TRBJ1-1	CASSFGATGTTEAFF	TGTGCCAGCAGTTTCGGGGCGACAGGGACCACTGAAGCTTTCTTT
-	TRBV7-2	-	TRBJ1-2	CASSLYLLEARGYTF	TGTGCCAGCAGCTTATACCTTCTCGAGGCGCGTGGCTACACCTTC
-	TRBV9	-	TRBJ2-5	CASSLTGGRETQYF	TGTGCCAGCAGCCTTACCGGAGGGCGGGAGACCCAGTACTTC
TRBD1	TRBV5-8	once	TRBJ2-3	CASSFAIDRGDTQYF	TGTGCCAGCAGTTTTGCTATTGACAGGGGAGATACGCAGTATTTT
-	TRBV27	once	TRBJ1-4	CASGAGTKEGYDEKLFF	TGTGCCAGCGGCGCGGGCACAAAAGAGGGATACGATGAAAAACTGTTTTTT
-	TRBV7-9	-	TRBJ1-5	CASSSQGLGNQPQHF	TGTGCCAGCAGCTCGCAGGGTTTGGGCAATCAGCCCCAGCATTTT
-	TRBV24-1	-	TRBJ2-3	CATSDLLQGADTQYF	TGTGCCACCAGTGATCTCCTACAGGGTGCAGATACGCAGTATTTT
-	TRBV3-1/TRBV3-2	-	TRBJ2-2	CASSQDYSGELFF	TGTGCCAGCAGCCAAGACTATTCCGGGGAGCTGTTTTTT
-	TRBV7-2	-	TRBJ2-6	CASSPGRGSGANVLTF	TGTGCCAGCAGCCCAGGGCGGGGCTCTGGGGCCAACGTCCTGACTTTC
-	TRBV11-3	-	TRBJ1-1	CASSLTGSAEAFF	TGTGCCAGCAGCTTAACAGGGTCCGCTGAAGCTTTCTTT
-	TRBV9	-	TRBJ2-1	CASSVDGDNEQFF	TGTGCCAGCAGCGTAGACGGTGACAATGAGCAGTTCTTC
-	TRBV9	-	TRBJ1-3	CASSGQDSGNTIYF	TGTGCCAGCAGCGGACAGGACTCTGGAAACACCATATATTTT
-	TRBV19	-	TRBJ2-3	CASSMGSVLGLRDTQYF	TGTGCCAGTAGTATGGGGAGCGTACTAGGTCTCAGGGATACGCAGTATTTT
-	TRBV19	-	TRBJ1-1	CATLRGGRRDTEAFF	TGTGCCACCCTTCGTGGTGGCCGTCGGGACACTGAAGCTTTCTTT
TRBD1	TRBV19	-	TRBJ2-7	CASRRTGVYEQYF	TGTGCCAGTAGGAGGACAGGTGTCTACGAGCAGTACTTC
TRBD1	TRBV4-1	once	TRBJ2-1	CASSSPVRDRNNEQFF	TGCGCCAGCAGCTCTCCGGTCCGGGACAGGAACAATGAGCAGTTCTTC
TRBD1	TRBV30	-	TRBJ1-1	CAWDRGTEAFF	TGTGCCTGGGACAGGGGCACTGAAGCTTTCTTT
TRBD1	TRBV30	-	TRBJ2-3	CAWRRGTGGTDTQYF	TGTGCCTGGAGGCGGGGGACAGGGGGAACAGATACGCAGTATTTT
-	TRBV13	-	TRBJ2-7	CASSLNLYYEQYF	TGTGCCAGCAGCTTAAACTTATACTACGAGCAGTACTTC
TRBD2	TRBV5-1	-	TRBJ2-3	CASSLAAGTSGYTDTQYF	TGCGCCAGCAGCTTGGCCGCCGGGACTAGCGGCTACACAGATACGCAGTATTTT
-	TRBV19	-	TRBJ2-1	CASSGRINEQFF	TGTGCCAGTAGTGGGAGGATAAATGAGCAGTTCTTC
-	TRBV10-3	once	TRBJ2-7	CAISESASGVANEQYF	TGTGCCATCAGTGAGAGTGCCTCGGGAGTGGCAAACGAGCAGTACTTC
-	TRBV9	-	TRBJ1-2	CASSPVGGRDLFF	TGTGCCAGCAGCCCCGTAGGGGGTCGGGACCTCTTCTTC
TRBD2	TRBV9	-	TRBJ2-7	CASSVQAGGNYEQYF	TGTGCCAGCAGCGTACAGGCGGGAGGGAACTACGAGCAGTACTTC
-	TRBV14	-	TRBJ2-7	CASSQELQGKQYF	TGTGCCAGCAGCCAAGAACTACAGGGAAAGCAGTACTTC
TRBD2	TRBV7-9	-	TRBJ2-5	CASSLDGREQETQYF	TGTGCCAGCAGCTTAGACGGGAGGGAACAAGAGACCCAGTACTTC
-	TRBV6-5	-	TRBJ1-3	CATIKTDSGNTIYF	TGTGCCACTATAAAGACAGACTCTGGAAACACCATATATTTT
-	TRBV28	-	TRBJ1-5	CASSFPRVSNQPQHF	TGTGCCAGCAGTTTCCCCAGGGTGAGCAATCAGCCCCAGCATTTT
-	TRBV3-1/TRBV3-2	once	TRBJ1-2	CASSQAPRNYGYTF	TGTGCCAGCAGCCAAGCCCCTAGGAACTATGGCTACACCTTC
-	TRBV29-1	-	TRBJ2-7	CSVISHSSYEQYF	TGCAGCGTCATTAGTCACAGCTCCTACGAGCAGTACTTC
-	TRBV4-2	-	TRBJ1-1	CASSQDTGTEAFF	TGTGCCAGCAGCCAAGATACAGGGACTGAAGCTTTCTTT
-	TRBV9	-	TRBJ1-5	CASSVEGHPTDNQPQHF	TGTGCCAGCAGCGTAGAGGGACACCCAACGGACAATCAGCCCCAGCATTTT